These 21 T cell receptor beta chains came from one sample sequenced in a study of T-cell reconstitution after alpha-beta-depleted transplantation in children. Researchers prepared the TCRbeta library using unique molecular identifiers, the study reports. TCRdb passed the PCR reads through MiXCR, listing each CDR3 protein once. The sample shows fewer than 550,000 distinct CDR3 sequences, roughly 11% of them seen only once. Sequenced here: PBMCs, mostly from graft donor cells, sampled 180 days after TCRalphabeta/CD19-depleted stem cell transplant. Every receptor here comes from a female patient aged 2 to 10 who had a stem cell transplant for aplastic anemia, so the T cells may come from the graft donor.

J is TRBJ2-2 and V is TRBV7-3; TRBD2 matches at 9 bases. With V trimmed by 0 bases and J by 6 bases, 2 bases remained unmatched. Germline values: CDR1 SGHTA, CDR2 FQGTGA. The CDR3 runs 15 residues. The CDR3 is CASSLTAGGAGELFF. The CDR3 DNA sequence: TGTGCCAGCAGCTTAACGGCGGGAGGGGCCGGGGAGCTGTTTTTT.

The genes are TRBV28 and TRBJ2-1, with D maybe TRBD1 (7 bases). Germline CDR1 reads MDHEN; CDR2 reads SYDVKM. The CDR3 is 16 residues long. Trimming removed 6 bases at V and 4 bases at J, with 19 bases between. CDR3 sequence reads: CASSRGTVGSYNEQFF. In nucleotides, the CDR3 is TGTGCCAGCAGCCGGGGGACAGTCGGTAGTTACAATGAGCAGTTCTTC.

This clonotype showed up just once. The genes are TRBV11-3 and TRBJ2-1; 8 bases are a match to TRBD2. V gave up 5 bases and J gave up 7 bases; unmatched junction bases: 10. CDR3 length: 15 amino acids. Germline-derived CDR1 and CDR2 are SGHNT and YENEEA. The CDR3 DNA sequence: TGTGCCAGCAGCACCACCGGGACTAGATATAATGAGCAGTTCTTC. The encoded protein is CASSTTGTRYNEQFF.

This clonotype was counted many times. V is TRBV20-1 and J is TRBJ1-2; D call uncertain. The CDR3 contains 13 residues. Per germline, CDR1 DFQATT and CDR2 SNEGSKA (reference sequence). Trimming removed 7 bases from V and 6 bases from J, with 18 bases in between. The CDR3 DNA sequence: TGCAGTGTGGCGAGGCGCGGGCTGGATGGCTACACCTTC. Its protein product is CSVARRGLDGYTF.

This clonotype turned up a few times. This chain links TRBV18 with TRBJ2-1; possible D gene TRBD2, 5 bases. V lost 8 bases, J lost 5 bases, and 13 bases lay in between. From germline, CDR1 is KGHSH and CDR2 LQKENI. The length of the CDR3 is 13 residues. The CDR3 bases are TGTGCCAGCGCCCCCCGGGGAGACAATGAGCAGTTCTTC. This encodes CASAPRGDNEQFF.

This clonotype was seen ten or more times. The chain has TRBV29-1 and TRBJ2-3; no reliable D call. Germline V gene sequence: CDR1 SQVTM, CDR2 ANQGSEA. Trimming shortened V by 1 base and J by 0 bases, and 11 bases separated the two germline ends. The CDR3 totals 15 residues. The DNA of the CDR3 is TGCAGCGTTGAAGTACGGTCTACTAGCACAGATACGCAGTATTTT. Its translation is CSVEVRSTSTDTQYF.

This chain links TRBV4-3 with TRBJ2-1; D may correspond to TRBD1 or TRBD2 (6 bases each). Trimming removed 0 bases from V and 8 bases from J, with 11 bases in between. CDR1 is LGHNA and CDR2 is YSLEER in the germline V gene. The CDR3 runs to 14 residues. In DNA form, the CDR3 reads TGCGCCAGCAGCCAAGATCTTAGGGGGGATGAGCAGTTCTTC. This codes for CASSQDLRGDEQFF.

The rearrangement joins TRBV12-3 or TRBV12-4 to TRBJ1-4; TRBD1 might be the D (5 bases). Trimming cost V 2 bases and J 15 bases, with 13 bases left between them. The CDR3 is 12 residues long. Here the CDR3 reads CASSLIGRAVFF. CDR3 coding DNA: TGTGCCAGCAGTTTAATTGGCAGGGCGGTGTTTTTT.

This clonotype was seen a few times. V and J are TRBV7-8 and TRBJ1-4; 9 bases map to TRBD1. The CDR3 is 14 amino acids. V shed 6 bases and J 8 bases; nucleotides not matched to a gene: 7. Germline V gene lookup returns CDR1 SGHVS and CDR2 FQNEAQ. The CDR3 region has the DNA TGTGCCAGCAGACCGGGACAGGGAGACGAAAAACTGTTTTTT. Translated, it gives CASRPGQGDEKLFF.

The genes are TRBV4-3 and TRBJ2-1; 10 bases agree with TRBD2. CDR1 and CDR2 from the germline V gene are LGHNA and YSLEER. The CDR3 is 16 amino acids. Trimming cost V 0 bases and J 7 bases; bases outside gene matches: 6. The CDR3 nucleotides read TGCGCCAGCAGCCAAGAGTGGACTAGCGGCATGAATGAGCAGTTCTTC. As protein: CASSQEWTSGMNEQFF.

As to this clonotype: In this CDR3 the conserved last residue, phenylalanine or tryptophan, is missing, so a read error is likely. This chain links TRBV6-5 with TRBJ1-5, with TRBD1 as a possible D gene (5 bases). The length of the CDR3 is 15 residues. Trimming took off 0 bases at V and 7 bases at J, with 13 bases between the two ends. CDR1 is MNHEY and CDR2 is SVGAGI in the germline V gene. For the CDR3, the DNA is TGTGCCAGCAGTTACTCGGGCAGGGTGGGCCAGCCCCAGCATCTT. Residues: CASSYSGRVGQPQHL.

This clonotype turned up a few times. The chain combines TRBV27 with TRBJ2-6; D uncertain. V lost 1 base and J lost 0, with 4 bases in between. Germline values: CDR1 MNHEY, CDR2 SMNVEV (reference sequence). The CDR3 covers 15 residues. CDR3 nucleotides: TGTGCCAGCAGTTTATGGGGCTCTGGGGCCAACGTCCTGACTTTC. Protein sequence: CASSLWGSGANVLTF.

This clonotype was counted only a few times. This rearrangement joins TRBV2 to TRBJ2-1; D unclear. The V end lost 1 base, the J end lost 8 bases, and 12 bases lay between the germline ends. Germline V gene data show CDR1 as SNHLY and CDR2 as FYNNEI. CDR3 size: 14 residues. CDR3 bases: TGTGCCAGCAGTGAAGTTTTAGGCGGCGATGAGCAGTTCTTC. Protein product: CASSEVLGGDEQFF.

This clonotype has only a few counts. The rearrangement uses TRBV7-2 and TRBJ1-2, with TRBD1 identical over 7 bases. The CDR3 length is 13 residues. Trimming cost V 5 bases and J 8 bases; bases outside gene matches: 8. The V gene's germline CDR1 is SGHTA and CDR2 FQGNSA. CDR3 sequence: CASSVIGGQGYTF. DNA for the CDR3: TGTGCCAGCAGCGTAATAGGGGGCCAGGGCTACACCTTC.

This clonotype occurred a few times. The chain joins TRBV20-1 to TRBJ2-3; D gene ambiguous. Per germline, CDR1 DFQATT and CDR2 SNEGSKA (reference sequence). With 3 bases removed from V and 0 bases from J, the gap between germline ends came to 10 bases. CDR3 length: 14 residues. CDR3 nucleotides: TGCAGTGCTAGTCAGGATTCTAGCACAGATACGCAGTATTTT. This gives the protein CSASQDSSTDTQYF.

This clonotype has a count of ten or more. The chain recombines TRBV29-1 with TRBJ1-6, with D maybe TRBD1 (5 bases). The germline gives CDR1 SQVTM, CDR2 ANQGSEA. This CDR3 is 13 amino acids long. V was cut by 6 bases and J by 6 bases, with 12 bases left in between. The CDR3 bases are TGCAGCGTGATGACAGCTGGTAATTCACCCCTCCACTTT. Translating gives CSVMTAGNSPLHF.

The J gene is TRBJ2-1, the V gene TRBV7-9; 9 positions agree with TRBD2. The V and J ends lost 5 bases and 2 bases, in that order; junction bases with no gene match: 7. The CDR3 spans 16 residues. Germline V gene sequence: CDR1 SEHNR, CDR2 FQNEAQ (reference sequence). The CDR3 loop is CASSTTGTSPYNEQFF. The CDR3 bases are TGTGCCAGCAGCACCACCGGGACTAGCCCCTACAATGAGCAGTTCTTC.

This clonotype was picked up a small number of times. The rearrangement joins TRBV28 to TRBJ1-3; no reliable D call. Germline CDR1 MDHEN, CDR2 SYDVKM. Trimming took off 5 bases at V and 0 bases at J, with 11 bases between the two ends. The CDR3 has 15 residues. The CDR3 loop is CASSPRTISGNTIYF. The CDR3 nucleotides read TGTGCCAGCAGTCCGAGAACTATCTCTGGAAACACCATATATTTT.

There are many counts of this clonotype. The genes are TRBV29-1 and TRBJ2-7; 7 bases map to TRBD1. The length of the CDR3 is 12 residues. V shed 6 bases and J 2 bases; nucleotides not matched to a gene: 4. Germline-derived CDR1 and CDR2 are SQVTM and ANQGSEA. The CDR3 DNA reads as TGCAGCGTGCGACAGGGTACCTACGAGCAGTACTTC. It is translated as CSVRQGTYEQYF.

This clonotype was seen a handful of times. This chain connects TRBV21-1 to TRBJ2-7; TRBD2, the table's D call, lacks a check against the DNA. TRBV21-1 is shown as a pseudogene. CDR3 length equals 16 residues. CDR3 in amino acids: CASSKGKLAVAGEQYV. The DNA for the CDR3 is TGTGCCAGCAGCAAAGGGAAACTAGCTGTGGCGGGCGAGCAGTACGTC.

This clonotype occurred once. CDR3 nucleotide sequence: TGCAGCGTAGCGAACAGTCCGGGACAGGGGCTTCATGAAAAACTGTTTTTT. Protein sequence: CSVANSPGQGLHEKLFF. The chain uses TRBV29-1 and TRBJ1-4, with 10 bases lining up with TRBD1. This CDR3 is 17 amino acids long. V shed 6 bases, J shed 6 bases, and the junction held 16 bases outside the gene matches. The V gene's germline CDR1 is SQVTM and CDR2 ANQGSEA.